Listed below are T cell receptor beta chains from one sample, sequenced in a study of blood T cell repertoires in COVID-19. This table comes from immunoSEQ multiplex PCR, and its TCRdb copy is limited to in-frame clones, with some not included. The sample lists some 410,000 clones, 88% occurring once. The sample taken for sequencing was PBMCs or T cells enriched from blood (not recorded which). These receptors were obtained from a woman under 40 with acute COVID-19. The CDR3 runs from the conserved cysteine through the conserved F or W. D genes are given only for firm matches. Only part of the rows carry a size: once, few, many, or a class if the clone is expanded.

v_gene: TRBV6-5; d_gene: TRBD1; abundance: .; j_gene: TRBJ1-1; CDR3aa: CASSLDRRNTEAFF; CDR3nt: TGTGCCAGCAGTTTGGACAGGCGGAACACTGAAGCTTTCTTT
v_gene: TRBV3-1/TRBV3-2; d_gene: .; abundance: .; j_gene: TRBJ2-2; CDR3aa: CASSQESGTGELFF; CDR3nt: TGTGCCAGCAGCCAAGAATCAGGCACCGGGGAGCTGTTTTTT
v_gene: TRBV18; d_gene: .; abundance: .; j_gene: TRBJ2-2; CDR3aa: CASSPPEGVGTGELFF; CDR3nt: TGTGCCAGCTCACCACCTGAAGGGGTGGGCACCGGGGAGCTGTTTTTT
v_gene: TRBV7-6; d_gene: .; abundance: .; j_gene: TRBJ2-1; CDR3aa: CASSSWGVGEQFF; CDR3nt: TGTGCCAGCAGCTCATGGGGGGTGGGTGAGCAGTTCTTC
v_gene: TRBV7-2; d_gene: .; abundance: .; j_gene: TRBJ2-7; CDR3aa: CASSFGRGGYEQYF; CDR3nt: TGTGCCAGCAGCTTCGGACGAGGAGGCTACGAGCAGTACTTC
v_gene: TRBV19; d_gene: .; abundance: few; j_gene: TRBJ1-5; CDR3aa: CASSVAGVQPQHF; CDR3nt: TGTGCCAGTAGCGTGGCAGGGGTTCAGCCCCAGCATTTT
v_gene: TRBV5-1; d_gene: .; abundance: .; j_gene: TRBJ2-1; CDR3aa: CASSWGVVNEQFF; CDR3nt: TGCGCCAGCAGCTGGGGGGTGGTCAATGAGCAGTTCTTC
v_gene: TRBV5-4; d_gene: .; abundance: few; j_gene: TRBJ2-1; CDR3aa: CASHRDFSEQFF; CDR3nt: TGTGCCAGCCACCGGGACTTCAGTGAGCAGTTCTTC
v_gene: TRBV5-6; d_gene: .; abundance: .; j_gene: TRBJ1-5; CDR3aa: CASSPRAGNQPQHF; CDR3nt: TGTGCCAGCAGCCCCCGCGCCGGCAATCAGCCCCAGCATTTT
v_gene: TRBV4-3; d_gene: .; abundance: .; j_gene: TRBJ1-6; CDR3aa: CASSQGDLAPLHF; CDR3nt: TGCGCCAGCAGCCAGGGAGATTTGGCACCCCTCCACTTT
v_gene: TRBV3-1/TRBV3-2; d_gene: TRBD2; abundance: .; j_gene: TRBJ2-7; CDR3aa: CASSQEDLAGGNEQYF; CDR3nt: TGTGCCAGCAGCCAAGAAGACCTAGCGGGGGGGAACGAGCAGTACTTC
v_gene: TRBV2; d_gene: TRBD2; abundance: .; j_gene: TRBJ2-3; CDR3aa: CASFASGGSTDTQYF; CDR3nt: TGTGCCAGCTTCGCTAGCGGGGGTAGCACAGATACGCAGTATTTT
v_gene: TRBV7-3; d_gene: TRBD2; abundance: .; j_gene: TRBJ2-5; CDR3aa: CASSPSGGPSETQYF; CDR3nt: TGTGCCAGCAGCCCTAGCGGGGGACCGTCAGAGACCCAGTACTTC
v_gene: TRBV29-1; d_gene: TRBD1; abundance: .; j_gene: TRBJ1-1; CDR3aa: CSVRTGESTEAFF; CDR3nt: TGCAGCGTCCGGACAGGGGAGTCCACTGAAGCTTTCTTT
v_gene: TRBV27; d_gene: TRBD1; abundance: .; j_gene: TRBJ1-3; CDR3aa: CASSLDDRAGNTIYF; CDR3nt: TGTGCCAGCAGTCTAGACGACAGGGCTGGAAACACCATATATTTT
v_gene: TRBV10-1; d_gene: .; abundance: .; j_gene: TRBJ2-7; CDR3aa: CASRDTGSPSSYEQYF; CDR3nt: TGCGCCAGCAGGGACACAGGTTCTCCTAGCTCCTACGAGCAGTACTTC
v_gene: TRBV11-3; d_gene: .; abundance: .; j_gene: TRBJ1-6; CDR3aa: CAQTGRGIGSRNSPLHF; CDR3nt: TGTGCCCAAACAGGCAGGGGCATCGGATCGAGGAATTCACCCCTCCACTTT
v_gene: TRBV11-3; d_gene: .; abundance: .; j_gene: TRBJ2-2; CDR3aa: CASSLDRVGELFF; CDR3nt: TGTGCCAGCAGCTTAGATCGTGTGGGGGAGCTGTTTTTT
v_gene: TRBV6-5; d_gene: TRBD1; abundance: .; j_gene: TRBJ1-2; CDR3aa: CASATGGGKNYGYTF; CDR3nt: TGTGCCAGTGCAACAGGGGGCGGGAAAAACTATGGCTACACCTTC
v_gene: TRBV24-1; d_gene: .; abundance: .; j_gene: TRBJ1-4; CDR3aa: CATSLGRNHNEKLFF; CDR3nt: TGTGCCACCAGTTTGGGGAGAAATCATAATGAAAAACTGTTTTTT
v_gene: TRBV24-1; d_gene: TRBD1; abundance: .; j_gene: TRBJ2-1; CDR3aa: CATSDRTGATYNEQFF; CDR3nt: TGTGCCACCAGTGACCGGACAGGGGCCACCTACAATGAGCAGTTCTTC
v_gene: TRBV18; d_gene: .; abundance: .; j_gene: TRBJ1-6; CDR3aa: CASSLLTELGGSPLHF; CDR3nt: TGTGCCAGCTCACTTTTGACCGAACTGGGGGGTTCACCCCTCCACTTT
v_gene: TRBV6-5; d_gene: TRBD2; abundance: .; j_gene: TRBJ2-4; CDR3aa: CASSSGGDIQYF; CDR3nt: TGTGCCAGCAGTTCCGGGGGGGACATTCAGTACTTC
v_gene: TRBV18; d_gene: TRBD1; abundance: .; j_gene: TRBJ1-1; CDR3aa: CASSPIRTGQNTEAFF; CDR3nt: TGTGCCAGCTCACCAATCCGGACAGGACAGAACACTGAAGCTTTCTTT
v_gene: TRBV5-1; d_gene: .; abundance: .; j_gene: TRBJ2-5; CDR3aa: CASSPRGLGQETQYF; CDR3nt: TGCGCCAGCAGTCCAAGGGGACTGGGACAAGAGACCCAGTACTTC
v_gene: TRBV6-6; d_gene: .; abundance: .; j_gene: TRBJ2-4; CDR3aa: CASSRLREGRGGQRLAKNIQYF; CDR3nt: TGTGCCAGCAGTCGCCTCCGGGAAGGGCGGGGTGGGCAGCGTCTGGCCAAAAACATTCAGTACTTC
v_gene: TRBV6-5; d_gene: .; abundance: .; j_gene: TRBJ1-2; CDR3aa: CASSYEGGYTF; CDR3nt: TGTGCCAGCAGTTACGAGGGTGGCTACACCTTC
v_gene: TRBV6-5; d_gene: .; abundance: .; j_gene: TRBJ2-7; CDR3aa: CATGQGGDSYEQYF; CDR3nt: TGTGCCACCGGACAGGGAGGGGACTCCTACGAGCAGTACTTC
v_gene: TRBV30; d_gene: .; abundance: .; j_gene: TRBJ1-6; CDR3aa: CAWSRTGGLSPLHF; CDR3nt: TGTGCCTGGAGTAGGACGGGGGGTCTTTCACCCCTCCACTTT
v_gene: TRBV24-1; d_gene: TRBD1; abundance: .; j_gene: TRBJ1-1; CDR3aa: CATRQGAGNTEAFF; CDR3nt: TGTGCCACCCGACAGGGGGCAGGGAACACTGAAGCTTTCTTT
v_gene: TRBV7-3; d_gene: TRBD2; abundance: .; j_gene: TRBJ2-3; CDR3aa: CASSLAGGPLNTQYF; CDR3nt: TGTGCCAGCAGCTTAGCGGGGGGGCCCCTGAATACGCAGTATTTT
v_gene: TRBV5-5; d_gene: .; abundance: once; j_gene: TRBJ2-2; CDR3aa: CASSLPGAFTGELFF; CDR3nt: TGTGCCAGCAGCTTGCCAGGGGCCTTTACCGGGGAGCTGTTTTTT
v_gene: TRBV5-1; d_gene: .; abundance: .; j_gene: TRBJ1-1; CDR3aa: CASSLGAANTEAFF; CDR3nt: TGCGCCAGCAGCTTGGGGGCCGCAAACACTGAAGCTTTCTTT
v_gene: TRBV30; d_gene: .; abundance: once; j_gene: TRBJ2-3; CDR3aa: CAWTGDSDTQYF; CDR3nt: TGTGCCTGGACAGGGGATTCAGATACGCAGTATTTT
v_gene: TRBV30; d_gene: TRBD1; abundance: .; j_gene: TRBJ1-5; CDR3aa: CAWSVGAGGSNQPQHF; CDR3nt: TGTGCCTGGAGTGTTGGGGCAGGGGGAAGCAATCAGCCCCAGCATTTT
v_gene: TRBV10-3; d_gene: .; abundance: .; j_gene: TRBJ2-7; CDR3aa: CAISGSSPTPLHYVQYF; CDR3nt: TGTGCCATCAGTGGTAGCTCCCCAACCCCTCTCCACTACGTGCAGTACTTC
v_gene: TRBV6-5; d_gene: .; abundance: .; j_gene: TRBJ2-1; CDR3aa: CASNVLVGGYNEQFF; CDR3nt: TGTGCCAGCAACGTACTAGTGGGGGGTTACAATGAGCAGTTCTTC
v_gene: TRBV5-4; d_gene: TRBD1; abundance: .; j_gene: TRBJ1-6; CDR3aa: CASVRGYNSPLHF; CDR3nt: TGTGCCAGTGTCAGGGGGTATAATTCACCCCTCCACTTT
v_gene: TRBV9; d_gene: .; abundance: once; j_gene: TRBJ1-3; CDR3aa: CASSPTPSTGNRNTIYF; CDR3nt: TGTGCCAGCAGCCCTACGCCCTCCACAGGGAACCGAAACACCATATATTTT
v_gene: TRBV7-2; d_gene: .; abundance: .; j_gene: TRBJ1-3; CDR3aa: CASSDGVFAGNTIYF; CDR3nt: TGTGCCAGCTCTGACGGGGTATTTGCCGGAAACACCATATATTTT
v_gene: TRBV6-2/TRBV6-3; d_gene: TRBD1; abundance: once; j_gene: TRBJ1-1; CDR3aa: CASSYSTLDRGATEAFF; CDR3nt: TGTGCCAGCAGTTACTCGACGCTGGACAGGGGCGCCACTGAAGCTTTCTTT
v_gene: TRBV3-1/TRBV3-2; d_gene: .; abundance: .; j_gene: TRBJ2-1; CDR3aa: CASSLILVAGTRSYNEQFF; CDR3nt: TGTGCCAGCAGCCTCATTCTTGTGGCGGGGACCCGGTCGTACAATGAGCAGTTCTTC
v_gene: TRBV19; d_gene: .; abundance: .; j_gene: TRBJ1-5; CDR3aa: CASSSLQWNSNQPQHF; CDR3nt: TGTGCCAGTAGTTCATTACAGTGGAATAGCAATCAGCCCCAGCATTTT